This T cell receptor (beta chain) was sequenced for a study of shared clonotypes between healthy human individuals (dated by TCRdb to about 2020). Describing the broader study: A few men and two women, aged 18 to 49 years, made up the cohort. For each donor, CD4 naive and CD4 memory were each run on three plates, CD8 naive on two plates, and CD8 memory on one plate. Between about 0.85 and 9.5 billion PBMCs per donor were obtained by leukapheresis. To increase sequencing depth and limit assay-specific biases, TCR repertoire library preparation and sequencing were carried out by different laboratories using diverse techniques. To estimate repertoire size and how much clonotypes are shared between individuals, the study performed deep sequencing of blood TCR repertoires from roughly five healthy adults. Study-wide conclusions, independent of this receptor: Pairwise subsampling led to the expectation that sequencing depth would affect the degree of clonotype sharing among donors. Sampling was restricted to blood, and TCR repertoires in tissue are likely to differ from TCR repertoires in blood. Even with the large sequencing depth, rarefaction of the sorted-subset datasets indicated that sequencing was incomplete. Compared with non-shared clonotypes, the clonotypes found in all four sorted-subset donors had higher generation probabilities. Naive subsets generally had larger estimated clonotype richness than memory subsets did. Sharing across a few donors was observed for about 4.8% of naive CD4, 3.5% of naive CD8, about 2.3% of memory CD4, and roughly 0.43% of memory CD8 clonotypes. Because the study included a small number of donors, the genetic and exposure-history diversity represented was limited.

At the junction V is shortened by 0 bases and J by 1 base, with 7 bases in between. The germline V gene sets CDR1 to SGHRS and CDR2 to YFSETQ. From cysteine to phenylalanine, the CDR3 is 14 amino acids long. The only DNA kept is the CDR3, 42 bases in frame from the first base. TCR CDR3 regions were amplified from genomic DNA by multiplex PCR using the deep immunoSEQ assay. For each cell subset, the extracted genomic DNA was distributed evenly across all wells of several immunoSEQ 96-well plates, and each plate served as one replicate. For sorted subsets, each replicate PCR was loaded with approximately 0.2 ug genomic DNA, equivalent to 30,000 or so T cell genomes. The purified libraries were quantified using a Qubit 3.0 fluorometer, sized with a Bioanalyzer 2100, and then quantified again using the KAPA Library Quantification kit. Every immunoSEQ 96-well plate was sequenced on a separate single-read 150-cycle Illumina NextSeq 550 flow cell. The authors processed their data as follows. Because the immunoSEQ output held only junctional sequences and lacked quality scores, the filtering could not match the filtering applied to full-length reads. To assign V/J genes and CDR3, sequences were annotated against IMGT germline references using PyIR, a Python wrapper for IgBLAST v1.9. Reads with weak V/J assignments (E-value above 1e-6), missing CDR3, stop codons, out-of-frame junctions, or ambiguous translated residues were removed. V3J clonotypes were defined as sequences sharing an identical inferred V gene, J gene, and CDR3 amino acid sequence. To compute the percentage overlap between repertoires, the number of shared unique clonotypes was divided by the size of the smaller repertoire. Repertoire richness was assessed with RTK rarefaction, the Chao1 estimator, and Recon v2.1 estimates of unobserved clonotypes. For all TCRbeta clonotypes obtained by the gDNA method from a few donors, generation probabilities were computed with OLGA. As stored in TCRdb, this immuneACCESS dataset retains in-frame rearrangements with V and J assigned. A fraction of the clones does not appear; measured against another copy, unresolved V genes explain less than half of the discrepancy, and the remainder lacks a known reason. V and J calls and clone size are copied from that table; D and trimming were computed from the DNA. A total of 650,000 to 700,000 clones appear in this sample, about 92% of them only once. The top ten clonotypes cover 34% of the sample.

Donors were healthy HIV-negative adults with no recently reported acute infections or vaccinations. Every donor was a Caucasian adult living in Nashville, Tennessee, USA. The CD8 memory samples were a combination of magnetically selected CD45RO+ cells and CCR7-negative CD45RA+ effector memory (TemRA) cells. Blood was obtained by leukapheresis, after which PBMCs were separated by Ficoll-Histopaque density gradient centrifugation and cryopreserved in liquid nitrogen vapor phase. Purity and quantity of every magnetically sorted T cell population were checked by analytical flow cytometry. From each sorted fraction, genomic DNA was isolated and quantified by UV absorbance on a Nanodrop 2000c. On this clone itself: Its antigen remains undetermined. No base quality values were provided; no much bigger clone lies one nucleotide off. In the same sample, other DNA sequences code for this CDR3.

The material sequenced was memory CD8+ T cells from PBMCs. The cell subset or site tag for this specimen amounts to: CD45RO+ cells pooled with CCR7-negative TemRA cells. This sequence uses TRBV5-1 and TRBJ1-1; the D gene identity is not certain. This clonotype was sampled from a man between 18 and 29 years old in good health. Some clones in this sample may be carry-over from other donors' samples. The CDR3 protein is CASSLAGGNTEAFF. At the DNA level, the sequence is TGCGCCAGCAGCTTGGCAGGCGGGAACACTGAAGCTTTCTTT.